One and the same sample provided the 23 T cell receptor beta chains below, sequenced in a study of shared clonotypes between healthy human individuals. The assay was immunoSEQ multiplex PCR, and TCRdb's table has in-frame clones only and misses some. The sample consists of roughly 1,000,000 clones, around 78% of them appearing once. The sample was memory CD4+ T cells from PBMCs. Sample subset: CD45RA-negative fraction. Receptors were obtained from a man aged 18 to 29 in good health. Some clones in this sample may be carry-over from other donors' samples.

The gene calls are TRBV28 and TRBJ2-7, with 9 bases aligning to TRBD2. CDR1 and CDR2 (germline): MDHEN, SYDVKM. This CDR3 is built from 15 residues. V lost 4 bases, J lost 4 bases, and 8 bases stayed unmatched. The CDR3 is CASSSTYSGSYEQYF. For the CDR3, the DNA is TGTGCCAGCAGTTCCACCTATAGCGGGAGTTACGAGCAGTACTTC.

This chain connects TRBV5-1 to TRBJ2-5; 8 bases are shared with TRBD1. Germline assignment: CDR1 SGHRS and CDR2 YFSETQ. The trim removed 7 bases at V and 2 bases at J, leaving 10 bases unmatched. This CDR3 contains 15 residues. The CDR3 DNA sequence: TGCGCCAGCGGACCGGACAGGGCCCTTCAAGAGACCCAGTACTTC. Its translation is CASGPDRALQETQYF.

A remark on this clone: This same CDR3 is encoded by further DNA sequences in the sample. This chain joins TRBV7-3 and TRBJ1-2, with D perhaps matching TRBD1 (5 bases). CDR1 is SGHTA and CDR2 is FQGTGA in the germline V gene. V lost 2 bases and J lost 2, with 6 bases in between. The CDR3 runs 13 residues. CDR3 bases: TGTGCCAGCAGCTTAGGGGGAAACTATGGCTACACCTTC. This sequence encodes CASSLGGNYGYTF.

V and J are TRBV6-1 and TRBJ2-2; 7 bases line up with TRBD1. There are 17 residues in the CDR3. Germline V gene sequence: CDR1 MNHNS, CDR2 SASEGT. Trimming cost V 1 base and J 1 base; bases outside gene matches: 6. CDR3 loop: CASSEGPGTVNTGELFF. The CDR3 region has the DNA TGTGCCAGCAGTGAAGGGCCCGGGACAGTGAACACCGGGGAGCTGTTTTTT.

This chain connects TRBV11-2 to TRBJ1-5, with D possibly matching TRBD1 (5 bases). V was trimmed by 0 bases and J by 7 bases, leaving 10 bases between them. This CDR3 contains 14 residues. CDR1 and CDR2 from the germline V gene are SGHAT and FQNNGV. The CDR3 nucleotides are TGTGCCAGCAGCTTAGATGGGAGGGGACAGCCCCAGCATTTT. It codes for CASSLDGRGQPQHF.

The CDR3 reads CASSRPGTTSSYEQYF. The CDR3 region has the DNA TGTGCCAGCAGCCGCCCCGGGACTACAAGCTCCTACGAGCAGTACTTC. The chain recombines TRBV7-2 with TRBJ2-7, with 7 bases fitting TRBD2. With V trimmed by 5 bases and J by 0 bases, 10 bases remained unmatched. The CDR3 runs 16 residues. The germline gives CDR1 SGHTA, CDR2 FQGNSA.

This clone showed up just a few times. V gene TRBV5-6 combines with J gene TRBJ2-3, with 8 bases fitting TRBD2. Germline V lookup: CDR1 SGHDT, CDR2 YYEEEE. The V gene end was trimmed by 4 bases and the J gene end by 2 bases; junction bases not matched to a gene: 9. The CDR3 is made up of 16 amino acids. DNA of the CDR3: TGTGCCAGCAGCAGCGGAGTGCGGGAGGCCACAGATACGCAGTATTTT. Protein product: CASSSGVREATDTQYF.

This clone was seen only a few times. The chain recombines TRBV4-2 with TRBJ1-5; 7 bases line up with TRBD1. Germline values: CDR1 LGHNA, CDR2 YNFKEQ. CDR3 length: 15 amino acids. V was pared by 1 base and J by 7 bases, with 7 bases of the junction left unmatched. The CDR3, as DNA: TGTGCCAGCAGCCAAGGAGGGGGCGAAGGACAGCCCCAGCATTTT. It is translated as CASSQGGGEGQPQHF.

CDR3 sequence: CASSPPTSGSNHEQFF. The CDR3 nucleotides read TGTGCCAGCTCACCACCCACTAGCGGGAGTAACCATGAGCAGTTCTTC. This chain joins TRBV18 and TRBJ2-1; TRBD2 aligns across 11 bases. CDR3 size: 16 residues. The ends lost 0 bases at V and 8 bases at J; junction bases unmatched: 6. From germline, CDR1 is KGHSH and CDR2 LQKENI.

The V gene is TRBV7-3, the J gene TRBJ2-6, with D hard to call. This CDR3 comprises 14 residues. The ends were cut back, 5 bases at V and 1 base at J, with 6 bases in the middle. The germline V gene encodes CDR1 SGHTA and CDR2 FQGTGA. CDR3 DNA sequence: TGTGCCAGCAGCGCAGCATCTGGGGCCAACGTCCTGACTTTC. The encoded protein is CASSAASGANVLTF.

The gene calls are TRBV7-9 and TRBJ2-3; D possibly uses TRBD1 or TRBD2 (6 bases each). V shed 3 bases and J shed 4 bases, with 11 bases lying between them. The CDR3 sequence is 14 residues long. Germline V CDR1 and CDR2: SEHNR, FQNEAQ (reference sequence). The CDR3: CASSLYREADTQYF. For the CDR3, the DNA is TGTGCCAGCAGCTTGTACAGGGAGGCAGATACGCAGTATTTT. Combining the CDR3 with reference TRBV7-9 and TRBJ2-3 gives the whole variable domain DTGVSQNPRHKITKRGQNVTFRCDPISEHNRLYWYRQTLGQGPEFLTYFQNEAQLEKSRLLSDRFSAERPKGSFSTLEIQRTEQGDSAMYLCASSLYREADTQYFGPGTRLTVL.

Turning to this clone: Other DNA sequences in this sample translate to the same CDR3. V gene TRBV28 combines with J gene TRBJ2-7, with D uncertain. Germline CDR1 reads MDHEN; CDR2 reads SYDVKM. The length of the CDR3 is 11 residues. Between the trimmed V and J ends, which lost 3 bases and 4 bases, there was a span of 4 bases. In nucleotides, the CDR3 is TGTGCCAGCAGTTTGAAGTACGAGCAGTACTTC. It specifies CASSLKYEQYF.

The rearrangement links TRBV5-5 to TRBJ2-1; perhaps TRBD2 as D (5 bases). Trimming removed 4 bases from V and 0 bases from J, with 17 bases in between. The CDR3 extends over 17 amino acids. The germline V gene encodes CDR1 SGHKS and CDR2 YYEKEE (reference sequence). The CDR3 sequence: CASSVPAGLRSYNEQFF. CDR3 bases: TGTGCCAGCAGCGTGCCGGCCGGACTTCGCTCCTACAATGAGCAGTTCTTC.

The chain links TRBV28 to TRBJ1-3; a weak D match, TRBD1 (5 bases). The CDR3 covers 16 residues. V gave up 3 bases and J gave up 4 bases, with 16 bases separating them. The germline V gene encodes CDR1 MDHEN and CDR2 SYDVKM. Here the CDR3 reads CASSLGLRGAGNTIYF. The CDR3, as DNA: TGTGCCAGCAGTTTGGGTTTAAGGGGCGCAGGAAACACCATATATTTT.

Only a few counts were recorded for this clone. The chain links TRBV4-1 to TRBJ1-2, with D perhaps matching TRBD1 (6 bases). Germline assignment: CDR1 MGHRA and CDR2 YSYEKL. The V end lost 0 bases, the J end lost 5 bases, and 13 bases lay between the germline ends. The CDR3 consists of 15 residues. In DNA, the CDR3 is TGCGCCAGCAGCCAAGATAGAGACAGGACTTATGGCTACACCTTC. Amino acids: CASSQDRDRTYGYTF.

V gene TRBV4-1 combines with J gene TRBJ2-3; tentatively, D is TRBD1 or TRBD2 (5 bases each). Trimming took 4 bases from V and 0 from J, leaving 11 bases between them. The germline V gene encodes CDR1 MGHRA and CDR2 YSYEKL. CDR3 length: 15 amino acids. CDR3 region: CASSLSWDSTDTQYF. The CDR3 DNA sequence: TGCGCCAGCAGCCTTAGCTGGGACAGCACAGATACGCAGTATTTT.

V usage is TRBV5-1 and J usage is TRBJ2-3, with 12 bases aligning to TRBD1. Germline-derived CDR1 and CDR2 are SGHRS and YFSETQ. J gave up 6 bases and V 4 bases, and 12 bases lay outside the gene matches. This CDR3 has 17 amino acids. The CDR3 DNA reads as TGCGCCAGCAGCCCCGGGACAGGGGGCCTCTTAGAGGATACGCAGTATTTT. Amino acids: CASSPGTGGLLEDTQYF.

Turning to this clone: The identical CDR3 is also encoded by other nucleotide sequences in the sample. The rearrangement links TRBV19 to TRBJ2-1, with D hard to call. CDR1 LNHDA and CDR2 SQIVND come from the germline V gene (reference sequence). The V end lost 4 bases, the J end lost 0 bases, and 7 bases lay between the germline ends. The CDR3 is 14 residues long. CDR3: CASSTRGSYNEQFF. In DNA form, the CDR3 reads TGTGCCAGTAGTACTCGAGGCTCCTACAATGAGCAGTTCTTC.

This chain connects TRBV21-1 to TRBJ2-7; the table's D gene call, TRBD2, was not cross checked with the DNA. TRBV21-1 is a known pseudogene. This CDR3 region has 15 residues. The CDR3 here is CASSSTTSGAYEQYF. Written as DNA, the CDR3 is TGTGCCAGCAGCTCGACGACTAGCGGCGCCTACGAGCAGTACTTC.

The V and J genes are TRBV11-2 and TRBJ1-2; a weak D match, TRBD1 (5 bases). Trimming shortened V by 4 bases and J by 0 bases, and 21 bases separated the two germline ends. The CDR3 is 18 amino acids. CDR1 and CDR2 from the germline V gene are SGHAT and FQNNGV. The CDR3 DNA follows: TGTGCCAGCAGCTCCTACCGGGACCCGGCCCGGGCTAACTATGGCTACACCTTC. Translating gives CASSSYRDPARANYGYTF.

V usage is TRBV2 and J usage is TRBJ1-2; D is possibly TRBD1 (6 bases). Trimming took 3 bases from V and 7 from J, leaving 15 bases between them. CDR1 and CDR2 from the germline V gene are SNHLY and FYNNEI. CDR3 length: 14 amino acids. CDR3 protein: CASSDYRAFRGYTF. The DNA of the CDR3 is TGTGCCAGCAGTGATTACAGGGCTTTTCGTGGCTACACCTTC.

CDR3 DNA: TGTGCCAGCAGCCCGAGACAGGGGGCGCAGGGTGGCTACACCTTC. Amino acids: CASSPRQGAQGGYTF. The chain has TRBV9 and TRBJ1-2; 10 bases fit TRBD1. CDR3 length equals 15 residues. The germline CDR1 and CDR2 sequences are SGDLS and YYNGEE. Trimming took 4 bases from V and 7 from J; bases not matched to a gene: 10.

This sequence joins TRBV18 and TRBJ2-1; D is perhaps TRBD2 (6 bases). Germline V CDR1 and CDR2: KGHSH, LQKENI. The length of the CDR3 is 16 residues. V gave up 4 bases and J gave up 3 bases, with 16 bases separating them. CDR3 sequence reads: CASSRLLSGLYNEQFF. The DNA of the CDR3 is TGTGCCAGCTCACGACTCCTTTCGGGACTCTACAATGAGCAGTTCTTC.